What follows are 17 T cell receptor beta chains derived from one specimen sequenced in a study of graft-versus-host responses after intestinal transplantation (TCRdb year 2021). Library creation used the immunoSEQ multiplex PCR assay. TCRdb holds this immuneACCESS table with in-frame rearrangements only. Some clones are missing; in checked studies, unresolved V genes explain under half, and the rest has no known cause. The sample profile shows under 20,000 clones; roughly nine tenths of them were found once. In total, the top ten clones hold 9.4% of the sample. This material consisted of PBMCs, taken about 240 days after intestinal transplant. The receptor source for this set is a human patient who received an intestinal transplant, so some T cells may come from the graft donor.

This sequence joins TRBV19 and TRBJ1-1, with 8 bases fitting TRBD1. Germline values: CDR1 LNHDA, CDR2 SQIVND (reference sequence). Trimming at V came to 7 bases and at J to 6 bases, leaving 4 bases not matched to a gene. CDR3 length: 12 residues. CDR3 sequence (DNA): TGTGCCAGTAACTCAGGGGGCTCTGAAGCTTTCTTT. Amino acid sequence: CASNSGGSEAFF.

This chain joins TRBV4-2 and TRBJ2-7; 10 bases fit TRBD1. CDR1 LGHNA and CDR2 YNFKEQ come from the germline V gene. V gave up 0 bases and J gave up 1 base; unmatched junction bases: 0. The CDR3 is 15 residues long. This CDR3 reads CASSQEDRGSYEQYF. DNA of the CDR3: TGTGCCAGCAGCCAAGAGGACAGGGGGTCCTACGAGCAGTACTTC.

The J gene is TRBJ2-2, the V gene TRBV5-1; 9 bases fit TRBD2. Germline loops: CDR1 SGHRS, CDR2 YFSETQ. The V segment lost 6 bases and the J segment 2 bases; nucleotides outside the gene matches: 5. This CDR3 spans 15 amino acids. CDR3 region: CASTKGLANTGELFF. As DNA, the CDR3 is TGCGCCAGCACTAAGGGACTAGCCAACACCGGGGAGCTGTTTTTT.

The rearrangement links TRBV11-1 to TRBJ2-1, with D tentatively TRBD2 (6 bases). Trimming left V 1 base short and J 0 bases short, with 10 bases between. The CDR3 loop spans 16 amino acids. Germline values: CDR1 SGHAT, CDR2 FQDESV (reference sequence). The DNA for the CDR3 is TGTGCCAGCAGCTTAGGTCCCGGGAGCTCCTACAATGAGCAGTTCTTC. It yields the protein CASSLGPGSSYNEQFF.

The CDR3 DNA reads as TGCGCCAGCAGCCAAGGTCTGGTTACTGAAGCTTTCTTT. Protein: CASSQGLVTEAFF. V is TRBV4-3 and J is TRBJ1-1; unclear D gene. CDR1 is LGHNA, CDR2 YSLEER, per germline. The CDR3 sequence is 13 residues long. Trimming took off 1 base at V and 5 bases at J, with 8 bases between the two ends.

The count of this clone is one. This rearrangement joins TRBV7-9 to TRBJ2-7, with a possible D match to TRBD1 (6 bases). CDR1 is SEHNR, CDR2 FQNEAQ, per germline (reference sequence). CDR3 length: 13 residues. V was cut by 5 bases and J by 5 bases, with 13 bases left in between. CDR3 protein: CASSPPKGDEQYF. The CDR3 DNA reads TGTGCCAGCAGCCCCCCCAAGGGGGACGAGCAGTACTTC.

The genes are TRBV5-4 and TRBJ2-7, with 10 bases that match TRBD1. The CDR3 has 14 residues. Germline V gives CDR1 SGHNT, CDR2 YYREEE (reference sequence). Trimming cost V 3 bases and J 2 bases; bases outside gene matches: 2. CDR3 DNA: TGTGCCAGCAGCTATGGACAGGGGGCCTACGAGCAGTACTTC. As protein: CASSYGQGAYEQYF. The complete variable domain, with remaining parts taken from reference TRBV5-4 and TRBJ2-7, reads ETGVTQSPTHLIKTRGQQVTLRCSSQSGHNTVSWYQQALGQGPQFIFQYYREEENGRGNFPPRFSGLQFPNYSSELNVNALELDDSALYLCASSYGQGAYEQYFGPGTRLTVT.

The CDR3 DNA is TGTGCCAGCAGCCCCTGGACAGCGGGGGACCAAGAGACCCAGTACTTC. Protein product: CASSPWTAGDQETQYF. The chain uses TRBV11-3 and TRBJ2-5; 8 bases are shared with TRBD2. The CDR3 spans 16 residues. The ends lost 5 bases at V and 0 bases at J; junction bases unmatched: 8. Per germline, CDR1 SGHNT and CDR2 YENEEA. The whole variable domain, remainder taken from reference TRBV11-3 and TRBJ2-5, is EAGVVQSPRYKIIEKKQPVAFWCNPISGHNTLYWYLQNLGQGPELLIRYENEEAVDDSQLPKDRFSAERLKGVDSTLKIQPAELGDSAVYLCASSPWTAGDQETQYFGPGTRLLVL.

The chain has TRBV27 and TRBJ1-1; the match to TRBD1 covers 7 bases. There are 16 residues in the CDR3. V shed 1 base, J shed 0 bases, and the junction held 5 bases outside the gene matches. CDR1 is MNHEY and CDR2 is SMNVEV in the germline V gene (reference sequence). The CDR3 region has the DNA TGTGCCAGCAGTTTATACCCCGGGACAGTGAACACTGAAGCTTTCTTT. This sequence encodes CASSLYPGTVNTEAFF.

The rearrangement links TRBV14 to TRBJ1-1; perhaps TRBD1 as D (5 bases). The CDR3 runs 15 residues. With 1 base removed from V and 1 base from J, the gap between germline ends came to 10 bases. The V gene's germline CDR1 is SGHDN and CDR2 FVKESK. In DNA, the CDR3 is TGTGCCAGCAGCCAAGCCTACACAGGGAACACTGAAGCTTTCTTT. Translated, it gives CASSQAYTGNTEAFF.

This chain links TRBV27 with TRBJ1-2; no reliable D call. CDR3 length: 14 amino acids. Germline values: CDR1 MNHEY, CDR2 SMNVEV (reference sequence). V was clipped by 3 bases and J by 6 bases, with 14 bases between them. CDR3 region: CASSFFASQHGYTF. The CDR3 DNA reads TGTGCCAGCAGTTTTTTCGCCTCTCAGCATGGCTACACCTTC.

The rearrangement joins TRBV7-3 to TRBJ2-2; no firm D call. Germline CDR1 SGHTA, CDR2 FQGTGA. The germline V and J ends were trimmed by 7 bases and 4 bases, with 25 bases remaining between them. There are 18 residues in the CDR3. The DNA for the CDR3 is TGTGCCAGCACCTCAACCGACGAGTTCGGCCTTGTCACCGGGGAGCTGTTTTTT. This sequence encodes CASTSTDEFGLVTGELFF.

The genes are TRBV6-1 and TRBJ2-3, with D maybe TRBD2 (6 bases). CDR3 length: 16 amino acids. In germline, CDR1 is MNHNS, CDR2 SASEGT. With 3 bases removed from V and 0 bases from J, the gap between germline ends came to 13 bases. In DNA, the CDR3 is TGTGCCAGCAGTGAGCTACGGGGGACTAGCACAGATACGCAGTATTTT. It is translated as CASSELRGTSTDTQYF.

The chain links TRBV7-9 to TRBJ1-6, with 11 bases lining up with TRBD1. V was clipped by 0 bases and J by 14 bases; unmatched bases: 6. The CDR3 is 15 residues long. CDR1 is SEHNR, CDR2 FQNEAQ, per germline (reference sequence). The CDR3: CASSLAGQGVGALHF. In DNA form, the CDR3 reads TGTGCCAGCAGCTTAGCGGGACAGGGGGTCGGGGCCCTCCACTTT. The whole variable domain, filled in from reference TRBV7-9 and TRBJ1-6, reads DTGVSQNPRHKITKRGQNVTFRCDPISEHNRLYWYRQTLGQGPEFLTYFQNEAQLEKSRLLSDRFSAERPKGSFSTLEIQRTEQGDSAMYLCASSLAGQGVGALHFGNGTRLTVT.

This rearrangement joins TRBV5-1 to TRBJ1-2; TRBD1 matches 12 bases. Germline V gene data show CDR1 as SGHRS and CDR2 as YFSETQ. The ends lost 1 base at V and 6 bases at J; junction bases unmatched: 10. CDR3 size: 17 residues. The CDR3 nucleotides read TGCGCCAGCAGCTTGATACCCGGGACAGGGGGCGCCGATGGCTACACCTTC. Residues: CASSLIPGTGGADGYTF. The variable domain in full, completed from reference TRBV5-1 and TRBJ1-2, reads KAGVTQTPRYLIKTRGQQVTLSCSPISGHRSVSWYQQTPGQGLQFLFEYFSETQRNKGNFPGRFSGRQFSNSRSEMNVSTLELGDSALYLCASSLIPGTGGADGYTFGSGTRLTVV.

This chain connects TRBV7-7 to TRBJ2-7, with 9 bases fitting TRBD2. CDR1 and CDR2 (germline): SSHAT, FNYEAQ (reference sequence). CDR3 length equals 18 residues. V gave up 5 bases and J gave up 3 bases; unmatched junction bases: 17. The CDR3 DNA sequence: TGTGCCAGCAGCGCGGCACTTCTTGGCCTAGCGGGGAACTACGAGCAGTACTTC. Its translation: CASSAALLGLAGNYEQYF.

This chain joins TRBV4-1 and TRBJ2-3; the match to TRBD2 covers 13 bases. Trimming at V came to 1 base and at J to 1 base, leaving 5 bases not matched to a gene. Germline V gene sequence: CDR1 MGHRA, CDR2 YSYEKL. The CDR3 extends over 18 amino acids. CDR3 amino acids: CASSQGTSGGLRTDTQYF. CDR3 nucleotide sequence: TGCGCCAGCAGCCAAGGGACTAGCGGGGGCCTACGCACAGATACGCAGTATTTT.